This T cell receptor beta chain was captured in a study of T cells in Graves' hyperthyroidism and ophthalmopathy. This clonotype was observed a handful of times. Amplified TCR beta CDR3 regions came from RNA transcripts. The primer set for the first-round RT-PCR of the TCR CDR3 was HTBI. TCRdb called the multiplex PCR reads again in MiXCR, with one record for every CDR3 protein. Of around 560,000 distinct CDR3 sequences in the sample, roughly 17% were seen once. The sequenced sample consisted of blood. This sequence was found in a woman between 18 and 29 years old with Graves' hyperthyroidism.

CDR3 protein: CASSLAWGGAGNTIYF. DNA of the CDR3: TGTGCCAGCAGCTTAGCGTGGGGTGGAGCTGGAAACACCATATATTTT. This chain links TRBV7-2 with TRBJ1-3; D remains unclear. The CDR3 consists of 16 residues. Germline CDR1 is SGHTA and CDR2 is FQGNSA. V was cut by 0 bases and J by 2 bases, with 11 bases left in between.